This T cell receptor (beta chain) comes out of a study of human T cells and chemical hapten exposure. The CDR3 is 13 residues long. Trimming removed 1 base at V and 4 bases at J, with 8 bases between. Per germline, CDR1 DFQATT and CDR2 SNEGSKA (reference sequence). TCRdb used MiXCR to reprocess the RACE reads, holding one entry per CDR3 protein. In the table there are under 50,000 distinct CDR3 sequences, 9.5% of which are singletons. Time point: patch test 3, about 24 weeks after DPC sensitization. Treatment in this sample: therapeutic diphenylcyclopropenone sensitization with weekly scalp DPC. Someone pulled total RNA out of unfractionated whole blood. Venepuncture was done earlier than the placement of each patch test. This clonotype was seen ten or more times.

This rearrangement joins TRBV20-1 to TRBJ2-1, with D hard to call. This TCR came from a man aged 50 or older with alopecia areata. Some clones in this sample may be carry-over from other donors' samples. Here the sequenced sample was whole blood, taken in connection with sensitization to the hapten diphenylcyclopropenone (DPC). CDR3 loop: CSARAAPYNEQFF. For the CDR3, the DNA is TGCAGTGCTAGAGCTGCACCTTACAATGAGCAGTTCTTC.